What follows describes a single T cell receptor beta chain. Its antigen is currently not known. No base-level quality is on record; no much larger clone is a single base apart. RNA was extracted with the RNeasy kit and about 0.45 to 1 ug was reverse transcribed using random hexamers. The immunoSEQ multiplex PCR assay, covering 54 Vbeta and 13 Jbeta segments, was used to amplify TCR beta CDR3 regions. To correct PCR amplification bias, a synthetic template baseline was used for both primer optimization and computational correction. Under the source paper's analysis protocol: Reads were annotated to V, D and J genes per IMGT and analyzed with immunoSEQ Analyzer, keeping only productive sequences. Clonality was calculated as one minus the Shannon entropy normalized by log2 of the number of productive unique sequences. For each patient and control, public and private clones were evaluated among the 100 most prevalent clones. Clones were defined as Susac-specific when absent from the healthy and MS cohorts, from approximately 1,100 published viral clones and from other ImmuneACCESS disease sequences. Clones were called with MiXCR by TCRdb after fastp trimmed the public reads at Q25, and only in-frame beta chains were retained. Each CDR3 protein appears once, grouped with its most common genes and DNA. The V and J calls shown here were made by TCRdb, not taken from the authors' results. The sample table contains roughly 200,000 distinct CDR3 sequences; only one count was recorded for 90% to 95% of them. Jointly, the top ten make up less than 0.11% of the sample.

These data come from a study of CD8 T cells in Susac syndrome (dated by TCRdb to the late 2010s). Looking at the study overall: Whether CD8+ T cell activation and differentiation in Susac syndrome was antigen driven was tested using repertoire sequencing. General conclusions and limits of the study: The study acknowledged that relatively few individuals were included in the TCR sequencing and HLA analysis.

High-throughput TCR beta sequencing profiled peripheral blood CD8+ and CD4+ T cells from healthy donors, Susac syndrome patients and multiple sclerosis patients. Healthy donors were included as age- and sex-matched controls. Bulk CD8+ and CD4+ T cells were purified magnetically by negative isolation, whereas CD8+ TEMRA cells were enriched by FACS. Blood was drawn into EDTA tubes, processed within 24 hours, and PBMCs were isolated by density gradient centrifugation. PBMCs intended for TCR sequencing were cryopreserved in liquid nitrogen and were subsequently thawed in a 37 degrees C water bath. The sorted or isolated CD4+, CD8+ and CD8+ TEMRA cells reached a purity of at least 90%. The cysteine opens and the phenylalanine closes a CDR3 of 14 amino acids. The entry retains the CDR3 DNA only, 42 bases that are in frame from base 1. The germline V end is reduced by 4 bases and the J end by 5 bases; junction bases left unmatched: 7. The germline V gene sets CDR1 to LGHNA and CDR2 to YSLEER.

The clonotype was recovered from a human donor in good health. The rearrangement joined TRBV4-3 to TRBJ2-7, and TRBD1 aligns with 8 junction nucleotides. Sample: CD4+ T cells from PBMCs. The DNA sequence is given as TGCGCCAGCAGCCCCGGACAGGGTATGAACGAGCAGTACTTC. This yields the protein CASSPGQGMNEQYF.